This passage covers 18 T cell receptor beta chains from one sample sequenced in a study of T cell clonality in common variable immunodeficiency. The assay was immunoSEQ multiplex PCR, and TCRdb's table has in-frame clones only and misses some. This repertoire holds 75,000 to 85,000 clones, and none appear only once. The source material was peripheral blood mononuclear cells. The receptors were gathered from a person aged 18 to 75 in good health.

Regarding this clone: The observed sequence ends 3 residues before the CDR3 terminus, with the missing tail filled in from the germline J gene. The chain couples TRBV7-2 to TRBJ1-4, with a possible D match to TRBD1 (5 bases). Germline V gives CDR1 SGHTA, CDR2 FQGNSA. CDR3 size: 14 residues. V was cut by 5 bases and J by 4 bases, with 11 bases left in between. This CDR3 reads CASSPRAFNEKLFF. The CDR3 bases that were read are TGTGCCAGCAGCCCCAGGGCGTTTAATGAAAAA.

This clone was seen repeatedly, ten times or more. The read terminates 3 residues ahead of where the CDR3 ends, so the germline J gene completes it. The V call is TRBV4-1, the J call TRBJ1-1; possibly TRBD1 for D (5 bases). Germline V lookup: CDR1 MGHRA, CDR2 YSYEKL. This CDR3 has 12 residues. V lost 7 bases and J lost 4, with 10 bases in between. The chain's CDR3 is CASTAGGTEAFF. CDR3 DNA (partial): TGCGCCAGCACGGCCGGGGGCACTGAA.

As regards this clone: The CDR3 goes on 3 residues after the read ends, and that part is filled in from the germline J gene. The chain recombines TRBV20-1 with TRBJ2-7; maybe TRBD1 (5 bases). The CDR3 spans 15 residues. Trimming took 1 base from V and 0 from J, leaving 13 bases between them. The germline V gene encodes CDR1 DFQATT and CDR2 SNEGSKA (reference sequence). The CDR3 spells CSARANRHISYEQYF. The sequenced CDR3 bases are TGCAGTGCTAGAGCTAACAGGCACATCTCCTACGAG.

This clone has just a few counts. The DNA ends 3 residues before the CDR3 does, and the rest of the CDR3 is filled in from the germline J gene. This chain uses TRBV7-9 with TRBJ1-1; D is possibly TRBD1 (6 bases). Germline-derived CDR1 and CDR2 are SEHNR and FQNEAQ (reference sequence). V lost 5 bases and J 1 base, leaving 11 bases between the germline ends. The CDR3 runs 14 residues. The part of the CDR3 DNA that was read is TGTGCCAGCAGCCCCCGACAGGAGAACACTGAA. Its translation is CASSPRQENTE. In full, the CDR3 is CASSPRQENTEAFF.

Many counts were recorded for this clone. Coverage ceases 3 residues before the CDR3 finishes, and the germline J gene fills in the end. The chain carries TRBV7-9 and TRBJ2-1; no reliable D call. The length of the CDR3 is 12 residues. Germline CDR1 SEHNR, CDR2 FQNEAQ (reference sequence). V gave up 5 bases and J gave up 5 bases, with 7 bases separating them. The CDR3 bases that were read are TGTGCCAGCAGCCTACCTAACAATGAG. The encoded protein is CASSLPNNE. The entire CDR3 protein reads CASSLPNNEQFF.

There are many counts of this clone. The missing CDR3 end, 3 residues past where the read stops, is filled in from the germline J gene. The chain uses TRBV20-1 and TRBJ1-5, with D possibly TRBD1 on 6 matching bases. Germline lookup yields CDR1 DFQATT and CDR2 SNEGSKA (reference sequence). With 0 bases removed from V and 7 bases from J, the gap between germline ends came to 10 bases. The CDR3 is 13 amino acids. The CDR3 here is CSARDRGRQPQHF. Partial CDR3 DNA: TGCAGTGCTAGAGACAGGGGTAGGCAGCCC.

As for this clone: The sequence runs out 3 residues before the end of the CDR3; the remainder is reconstructed from the germline J gene. The chain employs TRBV19 and TRBJ1-1, with D uncertain. V dropped 6 bases and J dropped 2 bases, with 10 bases sitting between them. CDR3 length: 13 residues. CDR1 and CDR2 from the germline V gene are LNHDA and SQIVND (reference sequence). CDR3 DNA (partial): TGTGCCAGTAGACATCAGGCTAACACTGAA. Encoded protein: CASRHQANTE. The entire CDR3 is CASRHQANTEAFF.

This clone was counted ten times or more. The read ends 3 residues before the CDR3 terminus; that terminus is restored from the germline J gene. The chain joins TRBV20-1 to TRBJ1-5; 7 nucleotides agree with TRBD1. The CDR3 runs 15 residues. Per germline, CDR1 DFQATT and CDR2 SNEGSKA (reference sequence). V was clipped by 2 bases and J by 0 bases; unmatched bases: 4. The covered CDR3 bases are TGCAGTGCTAGATCGGGGACAGTTAGCAATCAGCCC. Its protein is CSARSGTVSNQP. The CDR3 as a whole reads CSARSGTVSNQPQHF.

This clone was observed at least ten times. The read is 3 residues too short to cover the CDR3 end, so that end is filled in from the germline J gene. The V and J genes are TRBV11-3 and TRBJ1-4; D is uncertain. Germline CDR1 reads SGHNT; CDR2 reads YENEEA. This CDR3 is built from 14 residues. V was pared by 3 bases and J by 2 bases, with 7 bases between. The covered CDR3 bases are TGTGCCAGCAGCTTTCACCGGACTAATGAAAAA. It yields the protein CASSFHRTNEK. The CDR3 in its entirety is CASSFHRTNEKLFF. Supplemented by reference TRBV11-3 and TRBJ1-4, the full variable domain reads EAGVVQSPRYKIIEKKQPVAFWCNPISGHNTLYWYLQNLGQGPELLIRYENEEAVDDSQLPKDRFSAERLKGVDSTLKIQPAELGDSAVYLCASSFHRTNEKLFFGSGTQLSVL.

With respect to this clone: The read comes to an end 3 residues before the CDR3 does, leaving the germline J gene to fill in the end. V and J are TRBV7-9 and TRBJ1-1; D uncertain. From germline, CDR1 is SEHNR and CDR2 FQNEAQ (reference sequence). CDR3 length: 13 residues. V was trimmed by 3 bases and J by 7 bases, leaving 12 bases between them. CDR3 sequence: CASSFSHPVEAFF. The part of the CDR3 DNA that was read is TGTGCCAGCAGCTTCAGTCATCCAGTTGAA.

This clone was detected ten times or more. The observed sequence ends 3 residues before the CDR3 terminus, with the missing tail filled in from the germline J gene. This chain uses TRBV9 with TRBJ2-1, with 8 bases lining up with TRBD2. Germline CDR1 is SGDLS and CDR2 is YYNGEE. The CDR3 totals 15 residues. V lost 4 bases, J lost 4 bases, and 7 bases stayed unmatched. CDR3 in amino acids: CASSSRLALYNEQFF. Partial CDR3 DNA: TGTGCCAGCAGCTCCCGACTAGCGCTTTACAATGAG. Together with reference TRBV9 and TRBJ2-1, the CDR3 gives the full variable domain: DSGVTQTPKHLITATGQRVTLRCSPRSGDLSVYWYQQSLDQGLQFLIQYYNGEERAKGNILERFSAQQFPDLHSELNLSSLELGDSALYFCASSSRLALYNEQFFGPGTRLTVL.

The table lists this clone with a few counts. The CDR3 goes on 3 residues after the read ends, and that part is filled in from the germline J gene. The rearrangement links TRBV18 to TRBJ2-3; 7 bases align to TRBD1. The CDR3 covers 14 residues. Germline V gene lookup returns CDR1 KGHSH and CDR2 LQKENI. The sequenced CDR3 bases are TGTGCCAGCTCACCGGGGGACAGCAATCAGCCG. Its protein product is CASSPGDSNQP. The CDR3 reads in full as CASSPGDSNQPQYF. The full variable domain, its missing parts supplied by reference TRBV18 and TRBJ2-3, is NAGVMQNPRHLVRRRGQEARLRCSPMKGHSHVYWYRQLPEEGLKFMVYLQKENIIDESGMPKERFSAEFPKEGPSILRIQQVVRGDSAAYFCASSPGDSNQPQYFGPGTRLTVL.

This clone was observed at least ten times. With the read ending 3 residues before the CDR3 end, the germline J gene is used to fill in that end. The chain combines TRBV6-1 with TRBJ2-3; TRBD2 agrees at 9 bases. This CDR3 is built from 15 residues. From germline, CDR1 is MNHNS and CDR2 SASEGT. The V gene end was trimmed by 4 bases and the J gene end by 3 bases; junction bases not matched to a gene: 5. CDR3 bases read: TGTGCCAGCAGTGTATATAGCGGGAGTACAGATACG. It encodes CASSVYSGSTDT. In full, the CDR3 is CASSVYSGSTDTQYF.

This clone was observed many times. The DNA read from the CDR3 is TGTGCCAGCAGTTACAAGAGACAGCTCACCAATGAG. This sequence encodes CASSYKRQLTNE. The entire CDR3 protein is CASSYKRQLTNEQFF. V usage is TRBV6-2 or TRBV6-3 and J usage is TRBJ2-1, with D possibly matching TRBD1 (5 bases). The DNA ends 3 residues before the CDR3 does, and the rest of the CDR3 is filled in from the germline J gene. The germline gives CDR1 MNHEY, CDR2 SVGEGT. There are 15 residues in the CDR3. The V and J ends lost 2 bases and 6 bases respectively, with 14 bases between them.

This clone was picked up a small number of times. The read ends 3 residues early relative to the CDR3; the germline J gene fills the gap. V is TRBV11-2 and J is TRBJ2-2, with D possibly TRBD1 on 6 matching bases. The length of the CDR3 is 15 residues. CDR1 is SGHAT and CDR2 is FQNNGV in the germline V gene. The sequenced CDR3 bases are TGTGCCAGCAGCGACAGGAGAAGGGGAAATTCACCG. Translated, it gives CASSDRRRGNSP. The whole CDR3 region reads CASSDRRRGNSPLFF. The full variable domain, completed using reference TRBV11-2 and TRBJ2-2, is EAGVAQSPRYKIIEKRQSVAFWCNPISGHATLYWYQQILGQGPKLLIQFQNNGVVDDSQLPKDRFSAERLKGVDSTLKIQPAKLEDSAVYLCASSDRRRGNSPLFFGEGSRLTVL.

This clone was observed many times. The read terminates 3 residues before the CDR3 end, so the remaining end is supplied by the germline J gene. This rearrangement joins TRBV29-1 to TRBJ1-1, with no clear D. V lost 0 bases, J lost 0 bases, and 11 bases lay in between. There are 15 residues in the CDR3. Per the germline V gene, CDR1 is SQVTM and CDR2 is ANQGSEA. The sequenced part of the CDR3 DNA is TGCAGCGTTGAAGATAGGAGGGCAGTGAACACTGAA. This codes for CSVEDRRAVNTE. In full, the CDR3 is CSVEDRRAVNTEAFF.

This clone has a count of ten or more. Coverage ceases 3 residues before the CDR3 finishes, and the germline J gene fills in the end. The V and J genes are TRBV5-1 and TRBJ2-3, with D perhaps matching TRBD1 (5 bases). Looked up from germline, CDR1 is SGHRS and CDR2 is YFSETQ. This CDR3 is 15 amino acids long. Trimming cost V 0 bases and J 3 bases, with 11 bases left between them. CDR3 sequence reads: CASSLELGATDTQYF. The part of the CDR3 DNA that was read is TGCGCCAGCAGCTTGGAGTTAGGGGCTACAGATACG. Drawing the rest from reference TRBV5-1 and TRBJ2-3, the complete variable domain is KAGVTQTPRYLIKTRGQQVTLSCSPISGHRSVSWYQQTPGQGLQFLFEYFSETQRNKGNFPGRFSGRQFSNSRSEMNVSTLELGDSALYLCASSLELGATDTQYFGPGTRLTVL.

This clone was picked up many times. Coverage ceases 3 residues before the CDR3 finishes, and the germline J gene fills in the end. The rearrangement uses TRBV12-5 and TRBJ2-7, with D possibly TRBD2 on 5 matching bases. Germline lookup yields CDR1 LGHNT and CDR2 FRNRAP. The CDR3 contains 17 residues. Trimming took off 4 bases at V and 2 bases at J, with 21 bases between the two ends. CDR3 bases read: TGTGCTAGTGGTTCACAACGTGGACTGTTAATGCCCTACGAG. Translated, it gives CASGSQRGLLMPYE. The entire CDR3 is CASGSQRGLLMPYEQYF.